The rows below give T cell receptor beta chains drawn from one sample of a study of beta chain features in type 1 diabetes. TCRdb's table, derived via immunoSEQ multiplex PCR, lists solely in-frame clones and lacks some. Of about 350,000 clones listed, about 18% are singletons. Sequenced material: naive CD4+ T cells from blood. The receptors were sampled from a woman aged 18-29 years in good health. Both conserved end residues are part of each CDR3. D genes are given only for firm matches. Size is stated for part of the rows, as once, few or many counts, or as a class when the clone is expanded.

TRBJ2-5 TRBV19 - TRBD2 TGTGCCAGTAGTATCGGCGGGAGGTCCCAAGAGACCCAGTACTTC CASSIGGRSQETQYF
TRBJ2-3 TRBV5-4 few TRBD1 TGTGCCAGCAGCTCACAGGGGGGCACAGATACGCAGTATTTT CASSSQGGTDTQYF
TRBJ2-3 TRBV2 few TRBD2 TGTGCCACCGCAAGCGGGGGGGATACGCAGTATTTT CATASGGDTQYF
TRBJ2-1 TRBV5-1 - - TGCGCCACAGCAGCTGTACTAGCTGCACCAAGTGAGCAGTTCTTC CATAAVLAAPSEQFF
TRBJ2-7 TRBV5-1 - - TGCGCCAGCAGTTTGTTAGCGGGACAGTCCTACGAGCAGTACTTC CASSLLAGQSYEQYF
TRBJ2-7 TRBV7-2 - - TGTGCCAGCAGCTTAGGTGGACAGCTCTACGAGCAGTACTTC CASSLGGQLYEQYF
TRBJ2-3 TRBV7-9 few TRBD2 TGTGCCAGCAGCTTGGGGACTACCTCAGATACGCAGTATTTT CASSLGTTSDTQYF
TRBJ2-1 TRBV29-1 - - TGCAGCGTAACAAAAGGGGTACCCTACAATGAGCAGTTCTTC CSVTKGVPYNEQFF
TRBJ1-1 TRBV7-9 few - TGTGCCAGCAGCCCTGGACAGATGAACACTGAAGCTTTCTTT CASSPGQMNTEAFF
TRBJ2-1 TRBV30 - TRBD2 TGTGCCAGCACTAGCGGGGGTGAGCAGTTCTTC CASTSGGEQFF
TRBJ1-2 TRBV18 - TRBD1 TGTGCCAGCTCCCTTCCGAGGGACAGGGCTAACTATGGCTACACCTTC CASSLPRDRANYGYTF
TRBJ2-2 TRBV29-1 - - TGCAGCGTTATCCCCGGTGCTGCCGGGGAGCTGTTTTTT CSVIPGAAGELFF
TRBJ2-7 TRBV9 few TRBD2 TGTGCCAGCAGCCCCGCCGGGACTAGCGGCTACGAGCAGTACTTC CASSPAGTSGYEQYF
TRBJ2-3 TRBV29-1 - - TGCAGCGTTAACAGTCTATTAACAGATACGCAGTATTTT CSVNSLLTDTQYF
TRBJ2-1 TRBV9 - TRBD2 TGTGCCAGCAGCGTGACTAGCGCCATATACAATGAGCAGTTCTTC CASSVTSAIYNEQFF
TRBJ2-3 TRBV6-1 - - TGTGCCAGCCCTAAAGGGGGAGATACGCAGTATTTT CASPKGGDTQYF
TRBJ2-1 TRBV6-1 few - TGTGCCAGCAGTGAAGTTGATGGGGCTGAGCAGTTCTTC CASSEVDGAEQFF
TRBJ1-5 TRBV18 - TRBD1 TGTGCCAGCTCACCAACAGGGGTCAGCAATCAGCCCCAGCATTTT CASSPTGVSNQPQHF
TRBJ2-6 TRBV5-1 few TRBD1 TGCGCCAGCAGCCTACAGGGGAGTGGGGCCAACGTCCTGACTTTC CASSLQGSGANVLTF
TRBJ2-7 TRBV18 - TRBD2 TGTGCCAGCTCACCGGGGTGGCGGAGCGGGGGGCCTTACGAGCAGTACTTC CASSPGWRSGGPYEQYF
TRBJ2-2 TRBV11-3 - TRBD2 TGTGCCAGCAGCCTACCCCTAGCGGGAATAATCGGGGAGCTGTTTTTT CASSLPLAGIIGELFF
TRBJ1-5 TRBV7-9 - TRBD1 TGTGCCAGCAGCTTACGACAGGGGGTAGAGCAGCCCCAGCATTTT CASSLRQGVEQPQHF
TRBJ2-7 TRBV30 - - TGTGCCTGGAGTACTACCGAGCAGTACTTC CAWSTTEQYF
TRBJ2-7 TRBV5-1 few TRBD1 TGCGCCAGCAGCTTTGAGGGACAGAAAGGTAACGAGCAGTACTTC CASSFEGQKGNEQYF
TRBJ1-2 TRBV7-9 few TRBD1 TGTGCCACCCGGGACAGAGGTGACCACTATGGCTACACCTTC CATRDRGDHYGYTF
TRBJ1-2 TRBV15 few TRBD1 TGTGCCACCAGCAGGGCAGACAGGGACTATGGCTACACCTTC CATSRADRDYGYTF
TRBJ2-1 TRBV7-9 few TRBD1 TGTGCCAGCAGCTTGGGACAGGTCAATGAGCAGTTCTTC CASSLGQVNEQFF
TRBJ1-1 TRBV5-1 - - TGCGCCAGCAGCTTTGTGCGAACGGACACTGAAGCTTTCTTT CASSFVRTDTEAFF
TRBJ1-5 TRBV5-1 - TRBD1 TGCGCCAGCAGCCGGGACAGGGAACAGCCCCAGCATTTT CASSRDREQPQHF